This T cell receptor (beta chain) was sequenced during a study of early T cells in non-severe SARS-CoV-2 infection. The length of the CDR3 is 14 residues. V lost 1 base to trimming and J lost 4 bases, with 11 bases between them. Germline CDR1 is SEHNR and CDR2 is FQNEAQ (reference sequence). This clonotype was counted only a few times. TCRdb re-derived calls from the 5' RACE reads in MiXCR, one entry per CDR3 protein. The sample yields tens of thousands of distinct CDR3 sequences, around 9.3% seen once. The receptor was derived from an adult who was a healthcare worker with PCR-confirmed SARS-CoV-2 infection or an uninfected control (not recorded which). Sample: whole blood, taken at baseline. The chain uses TRBV7-9 and TRBJ2-7; possible D gene TRBD2, 5 bases. CDR3 loop: CASSLGGLSYEQYF. The CDR3 DNA reads as TGTGCCAGCAGCTTAGGAGGACTTTCATACGAGCAGTACTTC.